These 4 T cell receptor beta chains were sequenced from one sample in a study of blood T cell repertoires in COVID-19. Sequencing used immunoSEQ multiplex PCR; TCRdb keeps in-frame clones, though not all of them. This repertoire shows about 210,000 clones, just under 85% found once; its top ten account for approximately 8%. Source material: peripheral blood. These receptors all stem from a woman in her forties or fifties with active or convalescent COVID-19.

The rearrangement uses TRBV9 and TRBJ2-7, with D possibly TRBD2 on 6 matching bases. The V gene's germline CDR1 is SGDLS and CDR2 YYNGEE. V lost 3 bases and J 3 bases, leaving 22 bases between the germline ends. This CDR3 region has 17 residues. DNA of the CDR3: TGTGCCAGCAGCGGAGGGAGGCTCACCCTCCCTATCTACGAGCAGTACTTC. Amino acids: CASSGGRLTLPIYEQYF.

The rearrangement joins TRBV7-9 to TRBJ2-7, with 9 bases identical to TRBD1. The CDR3 is 14 amino acids. Germline V CDR1 and CDR2: SEHNR, FQNEAQ (reference sequence). J gave up 3 bases and V 5 bases, and 5 bases lay outside the gene matches. As DNA, the CDR3 is TGTGCCAGCAGCGCCGGACAGGGGCTCTACGAGCAGTACTTC. Amino acids: CASSAGQGLYEQYF.

This sequence joins TRBV7-7 and TRBJ2-2; a possible D gene is TRBD1 (5 bases). The V end was cut by 7 bases, the J end by 0 bases, with 12 bases between. The germline gives CDR1 SSHAT, CDR2 FNYEAQ (reference sequence). The length of the CDR3 is 15 residues. CDR3: CASTLDTSNTGELFF. CDR3 sequence (DNA): TGTGCCAGCACCTTGGACACTTCGAACACCGGGGAGCTGTTTTTT.

The J gene is TRBJ1-4, the V gene TRBV11-2; 7 bases match TRBD1. The length of the CDR3 is 15 residues. The J segment lost 8 bases and the V segment lost 1 base, leaving 7 bases of the junction unmatched. Germline V lookup: CDR1 SGHAT, CDR2 FQNNGV. The DNA of the CDR3 is TGTGCCAGCAGCTTAGGCCCTTGGGGACAGGAAAAACTGTTTTTT. Amino acids: CASSLGPWGQEKLFF.